These T cell receptor beta chains were read from a single sample in a study of blood T cells in healthy people across ages. TCRdb reanalysed the 5' RACE reads using MiXCR and keeps one entry per CDR3 protein. The table has over 1,200,000 distinct CDR3 sequences, approximately 59% seen once. Sequenced: blood. The receptors originated from a man aged 18 to 29 in good health. Both conserved end residues are part of each CDR3. D genes are given only for firm matches. Size is omitted from some rows. Given values are once, few, many or a class for expanded clones.

length: 15; size: -; D: -; V: TRBV4-3; J: TRBJ2-7; CDR3: CASSQGRAPAYEQYF; DNA: TGCGCCAGCAGCCAAGGGAGGGCCCCAGCCTACGAGCAGTACTTC
length: 14; size: -; D: -; V: TRBV7-8; J: TRBJ1-4; CDR3: CASSLARGGEKLFF; DNA: TGTGCCAGCAGCCTAGCCCGGGGTGGCGAAAAACTGTTTTTT
length: 13; size: once; D: TRBD2; V: TRBV5-6; J: TRBJ2-1; CDR3: CASSVGGTGEQFF; DNA: TGTGCCAGCAGCGTGGGAGGGACGGGTGAGCAGTTCTTC
length: 14; size: -; D: -; V: TRBV27; J: TRBJ2-1; CDR3: CASSSQGWDNEQFF; DNA: TGTGCCAGCAGTTCCCAGGGGTGGGACAATGAGCAGTTCTTC
length: 15; size: -; D: -; V: TRBV27; J: TRBJ2-7; CDR3: CASSLSLAHSYEQYF; DNA: TGTGCCAGCAGTTTAAGTCTAGCGCACTCCTACGAGCAGTACTTC
length: 15; size: -; D: TRBD2; V: TRBV11-2; J: TRBJ2-7; CDR3: CASSFGTRSSYEQYF; DNA: TGTGCCAGCAGCTTCGGGACTAGGAGCTCCTACGAGCAGTACTTC
length: 18; size: -; D: TRBD2; V: TRBV7-2; J: TRBJ2-1; CDR3: CASSSSPLAGVGYNEQFF; DNA: TGTGCCAGCAGCTCCTCCCCCCTAGCGGGAGTCGGTTACAATGAGCAGTTCTTC
length: 12; size: -; D: -; V: TRBV20-1; J: TRBJ2-7; CDR3: CSARLRAYEQYF; DNA: TGCAGTGCTAGACTCAGGGCCTACGAGCAGTACTTC
length: 13; size: -; D: TRBD2; V: TRBV6-1; J: TRBJ2-7; CDR3: CASSGRTSYEQYF; DNA: TGTGCCAGCAGTGGGCGGACTAGCTACGAGCAGTACTTC
length: 15; size: -; D: TRBD2; V: TRBV5-1; J: TRBJ2-1; CDR3: CASSSGRSPYNEQFF; DNA: TGCGCCAGTTCTAGCGGGAGGTCGCCCTACAATGAGCAGTTCTTC
length: 14; size: once; D: -; V: TRBV2; J: TRBJ1-5; CDR3: CASSVVGFDQPQHF; DNA: TGTGCCAGCAGTGTCGTGGGGTTCGATCAGCCCCAGCATTTT
length: 15; size: -; D: -; V: TRBV7-2; J: TRBJ1-1; CDR3: CASSDSMTLGTEAFF; DNA: TGTGCCAGCAGCGACAGTATGACCTTAGGCACTGAAGCTTTCTTT
length: 18; size: -; D: -; V: TRBV2; J: TRBJ2-6; CDR3: CASSGGIQGSSGANVLTF; DNA: TGTGCCAGCAGTGGGGGAATTCAAGGGAGCTCTGGGGCCAACGTCCTGACTTTC
length: 18; size: -; D: -; V: TRBV4-3; J: TRBJ1-2; CDR3: CASSRSRFQTGPNYGYTF; DNA: TGCGCCAGCAGCCGAAGTAGATTCCAGACAGGTCCTAACTATGGCTACACCTTC
length: 14; size: -; D: -; V: TRBV21-1; J: TRBJ1-4; CDR3: CASIGDRGGEKLFF; DNA: TGTGCCAGCATTGGAGACAGGGGAGGCGAAAAACTGTTTTTT
length: 14; size: once; D: -; V: TRBV20-1; J: TRBJ2-7; CDR3: CSARDLNSPYEQYF; DNA: TGCAGTGCTAGAGATCTCAACAGCCCCTACGAGCAGTACTTC
length: 12; size: -; D: -; V: TRBV21-1; J: TRBJ1-2; CDR3: CASSNRTPQDTF; DNA: TGTGCCAGCAGCAACCGGACCCCACAGGACACCTTC
length: 12; size: -; D: TRBD1; V: TRBV12-3/TRBV12-4; J: TRBJ2-7; CDR3: CASSIGTVLQYF; DNA: TGTGCCAGCAGTATAGGGACAGTCCTGCAGTACTTC
length: 13; size: -; D: TRBD2; V: TRBV6-5; J: TRBJ2-7; CDR3: CASNRAGDYEQYF; DNA: TGTGCCAGCAACAGAGCGGGAGACTACGAGCAGTACTTC
length: 15; size: -; D: -; V: TRBV25-1; J: TRBJ2-7; CDR3: CASSEGAGPTYEQYF; DNA: TGTGCCAGCAGTGAAGGGGCAGGGCCGACCTACGAGCAGTACTTC
length: 12; size: -; D: -; V: TRBV20-1; J: TRBJ1-2; CDR3: CSARWDLYGYTF; DNA: TGCAGTGCTAGATGGGACCTCTATGGCTACACCTTC
length: 13; size: -; D: TRBD1; V: TRBV14; J: TRBJ1-1; CDR3: CASSATGFTEAFF; DNA: TGTGCCAGCAGCGCGACAGGGTTCACTGAAGCTTTCTTT
length: 16; size: -; D: -; V: TRBV21-1; J: TRBJ2-3; CDR3: CASTRRGGELADTQYF; DNA: TGTGCCAGCACTCGTCGAGGGGGAGAATTGGCAGATACGCAGTATTTT
length: 16; size: -; D: TRBD2; V: TRBV5-1; J: TRBJ2-5; CDR3: CASSLRSSGGAETQYF; DNA: TGCGCCAGCAGCTTGAGGTCTAGCGGGGGGGCGGAGACCCAGTACTTC
length: 13; size: few; D: TRBD2; V: TRBV29-1; J: TRBJ2-3; CDR3: CSGSAGGSDTQYF; DNA: TGCAGCGGCTCAGCGGGGGGCTCAGATACGCAGTATTTT
length: 15; size: -; D: TRBD1; V: TRBV7-6; J: TRBJ2-1; CDR3: CASSLAGQSYNEQFF; DNA: TGTGCCAGCAGCTTAGCGGGACAGTCCTACAATGAGCAGTTCTTC
length: 14; size: few; D: -; V: TRBV5-5; J: TRBJ2-5; CDR3: CASSLAVSQETQYF; DNA: TGTGCCAGCAGCTTGGCAGTGAGCCAAGAGACCCAGTACTTC
length: 15; size: few; D: -; V: TRBV27; J: TRBJ1-1; CDR3: CASSLLGGVNTEAFF; DNA: TGTGCCAGCAGTTTACTTGGGGGGGTGAACACTGAAGCTTTCTTT
length: 12; size: -; D: TRBD1; V: TRBV20-1; J: TRBJ2-1; CDR3: CSAGTGYNEQFF; DNA: TGCAGTGCTGGGACAGGCTACAATGAACAGTTCTTC
length: 16; size: -; D: TRBD1; V: TRBV11-2; J: TRBJ2-2; CDR3: CASRSLRQGNTGELFF; DNA: TGTGCCAGCAGATCTCTCAGACAGGGGAACACCGGGGAGCTGTTTTTT
length: 16; size: -; D: TRBD2; V: TRBV3-1; J: TRBJ2-5; CDR3: CASSMGLAGAQETQYF; DNA: TGTGCCAGCAGCATGGGACTAGCGGGGGCCCAAGAGACCCAGTACTTC
length: 12; size: -; D: -; V: TRBV4-2; J: TRBJ2-7; CDR3: CASSQGPVEQYF; DNA: TGTGCCAGCAGCCAAGGTCCGGTCGAGCAGTACTTC
length: 14; size: few; D: -; V: TRBV27; J: TRBJ1-1; CDR3: CASSPGTPYTEAFF; DNA: TGTGCCAGCAGCCCCGGGACACCGTACACTGAAGCTTTCTTT
length: 17; size: -; D: -; V: TRBV3-1; J: TRBJ2-6; CDR3: CASSPRGEVSGANVLTF; DNA: TGTGCCAGCAGCCCACGAGGAGAGGTCTCTGGGGCCAACGTCCTGACTTTC
length: 15; size: -; D: TRBD2; V: TRBV7-2; J: TRBJ2-7; CDR3: CASSFSSGSLDEQYF; DNA: TGTGCCAGCAGCTTCTCGAGCGGGAGTTTGGACGAGCAGTACTTC
length: 13; size: few; D: -; V: TRBV6-5; J: TRBJ2-2; CDR3: CASSSTNTGELFF; DNA: TGTGCCAGCAGTTCTACGAACACCGGGGAGCTGTTTTTT
length: 15; size: once; D: -; V: TRBV21-1; J: TRBJ2-1; CDR3: CASSKVNRGHNEQFF; DNA: TGTGCCAGCAGCAAAGTTAACAGGGGCCACAATGAGCAGTTCTTC
length: 13; size: few; D: -; V: TRBV29-1; J: TRBJ2-7; CDR3: CSVEVANRREQYF; DNA: TGCAGCGTTGAGGTAGCAAATCGGCGGGAGCAGTACTTC
length: 16; size: -; D: -; V: TRBV20-1; J: TRBJ2-3; CDR3: CSARVTAPQGTDTQYF; DNA: TGCAGTGCTAGAGTCACAGCGCCCCAGGGCACAGATACGCAGTATTTT
length: 15; size: -; D: TRBD1; V: TRBV27; J: TRBJ2-7; CDR3: CASSLAGQASYEQYF; DNA: TGTGCCAGCAGTTTAGCGGGACAGGCCTCCTACGAGCAGTACTTC
length: 14; size: -; D: -; V: TRBV9; J: TRBJ2-2; CDR3: CASSVGGQGGELFF; DNA: TGTGCCAGCAGCGTTGGGGGGCAGGGCGGGGAGCTGTTTTTT
length: 14; size: few; D: TRBD1; V: TRBV29-1; J: TRBJ1-2; CDR3: CSVNRDRDNYGYTF; DNA: TGCAGCGTTAACCGGGACAGGGATAACTATGGCTACACCTTC
length: 18; size: -; D: -; V: TRBV2; J: TRBJ2-7; CDR3: CASSEAVPTELYSYEQYF; DNA: TGTGCCAGCAGTGAAGCGGTACCGACAGAGCTATACTCCTACGAGCAGTACTTC
length: 14; size: -; D: -; V: TRBV7-2; J: TRBJ1-2; CDR3: CASSFRGRSYGYTF; DNA: TGTGCCAGCAGCTTCCGGGGCCGGAGCTATGGCTACACCTTC
length: 12; size: once; D: -; V: TRBV11-2; J: TRBJ2-7; CDR3: CVSSLLGNEQYF; DNA: TGTGTCAGCAGCCTTCTCGGTAACGAGCAGTACTTC
length: 14; size: few; D: TRBD2; V: TRBV29-1; J: TRBJ2-3; CDR3: CSVLAGGRGDTQYF; DNA: TGCAGCGTTCTAGCGGGGGGAAGGGGAGATACGCAGTATTTT
length: 19; size: once; D: -; V: TRBV15; J: TRBJ1-5; CDR3: CATSPSGELFEGGNQPQHF; DNA: TGTGCCACCAGCCCATCCGGGGAACTGTTTGAAGGAGGCAATCAGCCCCAGCATTTT
length: 18; size: -; D: -; V: TRBV4-1; J: TRBJ1-5; CDR3: CASSQDFGRAFNNQPQHF; DNA: TGCGCCAGCAGCCAAGATTTCGGCAGGGCCTTTAACAATCAGCCCCAGCATTTT
length: 14; size: -; D: -; V: TRBV3-1; J: TRBJ2-3; CDR3: CASSQGSSADTQYF; DNA: TGTGCCAGCAGCCAAGGTAGCTCTGCAGATACGCAGTATTTT
length: 15; size: -; D: -; V: TRBV27; J: TRBJ2-4; CDR3: CASSPRTVSGNIQYF; DNA: TGTGCCAGCAGTCCCCGGACAGTCTCAGGAAACATTCAGTACTTC
length: 13; size: few; D: -; V: TRBV29-1; J: TRBJ2-7; CDR3: CSAMAPSTYEQYF; DNA: TGCAGCGCTATGGCCCCTTCCACCTACGAGCAGTACTTC
length: 12; size: -; D: -; V: TRBV28; J: TRBJ1-1; CDR3: CASLDSYTEAFF; DNA: TGTGCCAGCCTGGATTCTTATACTGAAGCTTTCTTT
length: 15; size: many; D: TRBD2; V: TRBV6-5; J: TRBJ2-7; CDR3: CASSYILAGAYEQYF; DNA: TGTGCCAGCAGTTACATACTAGCGGGAGCCTACGAGCAGTACTTC